One sample yielded the 27 T cell receptor beta chains listed below, sequenced in a study of neurological immune-mediated disorders. TCRdb reprocessed the 5' RACE reads with MiXCR, giving one entry per CDR3 protein. The data contain some 89,000 distinct CDR3 sequences, about 4.5% of them singletons. Specified time point: longitudinal time-point 3. Sequenced: PBMCs. Every receptor here comes from a woman between 55 and 75 years old with multiple sclerosis.

This clonotype was seen many times. The V call is TRBV20-1, the J call TRBJ2-7; possible D gene TRBD2, 7 bases. Germline loops: CDR1 DFQATT, CDR2 SNEGSKA (reference sequence). This CDR3 region has 15 residues. Trimming took off 5 bases at V and 8 bases at J, with 25 bases between the two ends. Here the CDR3 DNA reads TGCAGTGCTTCCAGGACTAGGGGGGGTCGGACAAAGCAGTACTTC. It encodes CSASRTRGGRTKQYF.

In this sample, this clonotype turned up many times. The chain couples TRBV7-2 to TRBJ2-5; the D call may be TRBD1 or TRBD2 (5 bases each). The germline V gene has CDR1 SGHTA and CDR2 FQGNSA. Trimming left V 1 base short and J 8 bases short, with 14 bases between. The CDR3 runs to 14 residues. For the CDR3, the DNA is TGTGCCAGCAGCTTAGAGGGACCCAAAGGAACCCAGTACTTC. Amino acid sequence: CASSLEGPKGTQYF.

At least ten counts were recorded for this clonotype. The chain recombines TRBV18 with TRBJ2-1; 7 bases fit TRBD1. Germline CDR1 and CDR2: KGHSH and LQKENI. Losses at the gene ends were 0 bases for V and 4 bases for J; bases not matched to a gene: 6. CDR3 length equals 16 residues. This CDR3 is CASSPPGGNPYNEQFF. The CDR3, as DNA: TGTGCCAGCTCACCACCAGGGGGCAACCCGTACAATGAGCAGTTCTTC.

This clonotype was detected ten times or more. The chain recombines TRBV5-1 with TRBJ2-1, with 13 nucleotides matching TRBD2. Germline CDR1 is SGHRS and CDR2 is YFSETQ. Trimming at V came to 5 bases and at J to 4 bases, leaving 9 bases not matched to a gene. The CDR3 length is 17 residues. CDR3: CASSVTSGGIGYNEQFF. The CDR3 coding sequence is TGCGCCAGCAGTGTGACTAGCGGGGGGATTGGGTACAATGAGCAGTTCTTC.

This clonotype was detected ten times or more. V usage is TRBV27 and J usage is TRBJ1-4, with TRBD1 matching 7 bases. Germline V gene data show CDR1 as MNHEY and CDR2 as SMNVEV (reference sequence). Trimming removed 5 bases from V and 8 bases from J; junction bases left unmatched: 11. The CDR3 has 15 residues. CDR3 bases: TGTGCCAGCAGTGCCAACAGGGGTCGGGGAGAAAAACTGTTTTTT. This translates into CASSANRGRGEKLFF.

There are many counts of this clonotype. The V gene is TRBV14, the J gene TRBJ2-1; 7 bases match TRBD2. CDR3 length: 14 residues. J gave up 6 bases and V 0 bases, and 2 bases lay outside the gene matches. CDR1 is SGHDN and CDR2 is FVKESK in the germline V gene. CDR3 in DNA: TGTGCCAGCAGCCAAGAACTAGCGAGCAATGAGCAGTTCTTC. Translation: CASSQELASNEQFF.

Judged by abundance, this clonotype is medium-sized. V gene TRBV9 combines with J gene TRBJ1-6; the D is unclear. CDR3 length equals 14 residues. The germline V and J ends were trimmed by 2 bases and 8 bases, with 11 bases remaining between them. CDR1 and CDR2 (germline): SGDLS, YYNGEE. CDR3 in amino acids: CASSVKSGDSPLHF. CDR3 nucleotide sequence: TGTGCCAGCAGCGTGAAGTCCGGGGATTCACCCCTCCACTTT.

The chain recombines TRBV20-1 with TRBJ2-1, with D perhaps TRBD2 (5 bases). The V gene lost 5 bases and the J gene lost 14 bases, with 22 bases spanning the gap. Germline V gene sequence: CDR1 DFQATT, CDR2 SNEGSKA (reference sequence). CDR3 length: 13 amino acids. The CDR3 DNA reads TGCAGTGCTCCCGGGGTTGGTAGTAAGGTGGAGTTCTTC. Translated, it gives CSAPGVGSKVEFF.

The sample holds a few counts of this clonotype. V gene TRBV2 combines with J gene TRBJ2-5; the match to TRBD1 covers 8 bases. Per germline, CDR1 SNHLY and CDR2 FYNNEI. The V and J ends lost 6 bases and 2 bases, in that order; junction bases with no gene match: 8. This CDR3 contains 15 residues. CDR3 sequence: CASSLGQGTQETQYF. Written as DNA, the CDR3 is TGTGCCAGCAGCTTAGGACAGGGAACTCAAGAGACCCAGTACTTC.

There are many counts of this clonotype. The V call is TRBV5-1, the J call TRBJ2-4; possibly TRBD1 or TRBD2 for D (6 bases each). The V end lost 3 bases, the J end lost 8 bases, and 18 bases lay between the germline ends. Per germline, CDR1 SGHRS and CDR2 YFSETQ. The CDR3 runs to 15 residues. CDR3 coding DNA: TGCGCCAGCAGCTCAAAGGGGGGAAATCCCGACATTCAGTACTTC. Its protein is CASSSKGGNPDIQYF.

This clonotype was picked up many times. The chain uses TRBV20-1 and TRBJ2-1, with D hard to call. V was shortened by 3 bases and J by 4 bases, with 13 bases between the two germline ends. The CDR3 covers 14 residues. Germline V gives CDR1 DFQATT, CDR2 SNEGSKA (reference sequence). CDR3 in amino acids: CSASSDNSYNEQFF. The CDR3 DNA sequence: TGCAGTGCTAGCAGTGACAACTCTTACAATGAGCAGTTCTTC.

At least ten counts were recorded for this clonotype. The V gene is TRBV5-1, the J gene TRBJ1-4; D is undetermined. Trimming cost V 1 base and J 5 bases, with 9 bases left between them. The CDR3 runs 14 residues. The germline CDR1 and CDR2 sequences are SGHRS and YFSETQ. The CDR3 sequence: CASSLRPGNEKLFF. In DNA, the CDR3 is TGCGCCAGCAGCTTGAGACCAGGAAATGAAAAACTGTTTTTT.

This clonotype was picked up many times. CDR3 sequence (DNA): TGTGCCAGCAGCCCCGGCGAGTATGGCTACACCTTC. Residues: CASSPGEYGYTF. The chain has TRBV6-6 and TRBJ1-2; D is unclear. The CDR3 sequence is 12 residues long. Germline CDR1 MNHNY, CDR2 SVGAGI (reference sequence). V lost 6 bases and J 5 bases, leaving 10 bases between the germline ends.

Many counts were recorded for this clonotype. CDR3 DNA: TGCGCCAGCAGCTTGGACCCAGGTAGCCTTAATTCACCCCTCCACTTT. It encodes CASSLDPGSLNSPLHF. The rearrangement links TRBV5-1 to TRBJ1-6, with unresolved D. Germline V lookup: CDR1 SGHRS, CDR2 YFSETQ. This CDR3 spans 16 amino acids. V was clipped by 0 bases and J by 6 bases, with 13 bases between them.

At least ten counts were recorded for this clonotype. The chain recombines TRBV20-1 with TRBJ1-5; no reliable D call. This CDR3 spans 13 amino acids. Trimming removed 2 bases at V and 0 bases at J, with 5 bases between. Germline V gene lookup returns CDR1 DFQATT and CDR2 SNEGSKA (reference sequence). CDR3 nucleotides: TGCAGTGCTAGAAGTTATAGCAATCAGCCCCAGCATTTT. It translates to CSARSYSNQPQHF.

This clonotype has at least ten counts. This rearrangement joins TRBV28 to TRBJ1-1, with a tentative D call TRBD1 (5 bases). This CDR3 has 12 residues. Deletions cut 5 bases from V and 9 bases from J, with 13 bases between. Germline V gives CDR1 MDHEN, CDR2 SYDVKM. The CDR3 nucleotides read TGTGCCAGCAGTCTATTGACAGCGAAAGCTTTCTTT. It translates to CASSLLTAKAFF.

This clonotype has only a few counts. V gene TRBV19 combines with J gene TRBJ2-7; TRBD1 matches at 10 bases. CDR1 and CDR2 (germline): LNHDA, SQIVND (reference sequence). CDR3 length equals 13 residues. V dropped 10 bases and J dropped 4; count of bases not matched to a gene: 7. The CDR3 is CATGDRGTYEQYF. The CDR3 DNA follows: TGTGCCACTGGGGACAGGGGAACTTACGAGCAGTACTTC.

This clonotype was observed at least ten times. The V gene is TRBV12-3 or TRBV12-4, the J gene TRBJ1-1; the D gene is possibly TRBD1 (6 bases). There are 14 residues in the CDR3. The V end lost 6 bases, the J end lost 5 bases, and 16 bases lay between the germline ends. CDR3 DNA: TGTGCCAGCAGCTCGGACAGCTGGGGGACTGAAGCTTTCTTT. Its protein is CASSSDSWGTEAFF.

This clonotype has a count of ten or more. The J gene is TRBJ2-2, the V gene TRBV6-5; 11 nucleotides align to TRBD1. The length of the CDR3 is 16 residues. Germline V lookup: CDR1 MNHEY, CDR2 SVGAGI. Unmatched junction bases numbered 8, after V lost 7 bases and J lost 4 bases. CDR3 in amino acids: CASKHPGTGGTGELFF. The CDR3 DNA is TGTGCCAGCAAACATCCCGGGACAGGGGGCACCGGGGAGCTGTTTTTT.

Ten or more counts support this clonotype. DNA for the CDR3: TGTGCCAGCTCACCAGCGACGGCTGGGAATTCACCCCTCCACTTT. Residues: CASSPATAGNSPLHF. This chain links TRBV18 with TRBJ1-6, with unresolved D. The germline gives CDR1 KGHSH, CDR2 LQKENI. Trimming cost V 2 bases and J 7 bases, with 12 bases left between them. The CDR3 length is 15 residues.

This clonotype showed up many times. V is TRBV12-3 or TRBV12-4 and J is TRBJ1-6; no definite D call. The CDR3 is 13 residues long. V was shortened by 6 bases and J by 7 bases, with 10 bases between the two germline ends. The CDR3 nucleotides are TGTGCCAGCAGGATCCTACTGAATTCACCCCTCCACTTT. The encoded protein is CASRILLNSPLHF.

This clonotype was observed many times. This chain uses TRBV7-2 with TRBJ2-5; D not resolved. V lost 5 bases to trimming and J lost 5 bases, with 12 bases between them. CDR3 size: 13 residues. Germline V gene sequence: CDR1 SGHTA, CDR2 FQGNSA. The CDR3 DNA is TGTGCCAGCAGCACCGACCTCGGGGAGACCCAGTACTTC. Encoded protein: CASSTDLGETQYF. Supplemented by reference TRBV7-2 and TRBJ2-5, the full variable domain reads GAGVSQSPSNKVTEKGKDVELRCDPISGHTALYWYRQSLGQGLEFLIYFQGNSAPDKSGLPSDRFSAERTGGSVSTLTIQRTQQEDSAVYLCASSTDLGETQYFGPGTRLLVL.

There are many counts of this clonotype. This rearrangement joins TRBV7-6 to TRBJ1-1; D gene unclear. Between the trimmed V and J ends, which lost 1 base and 0 bases, there was a span of 6 bases. The CDR3 runs 14 residues. Germline V gives CDR1 SGHVS, CDR2 FNYEAQ. CDR3 residues: CASSLDAMNTEAFF. The CDR3 coding sequence is TGTGCCAGCAGCTTAGATGCCATGAACACTGAAGCTTTCTTT.

This clonotype has at least ten counts. V usage is TRBV5-1 and J usage is TRBJ1-2; a weak D match, TRBD1 (6 bases). The length of the CDR3 is 14 residues. Germline CDR1 is SGHRS and CDR2 is YFSETQ. V lost 4 bases to trimming and J lost 2 bases, with 12 bases between them. The CDR3 here is CASSPDTGNYGYTF. In DNA, the CDR3 is TGCGCCAGCAGCCCGGACACAGGGAACTATGGCTACACCTTC.

This clonotype was recorded at least ten times. This sequence joins TRBV18 and TRBJ1-6; D unresolved. The CDR3 contains 15 residues. The germline V gene has CDR1 KGHSH and CDR2 LQKENI. V was shortened by 6 bases and J by 0 bases, with 9 bases between the two germline ends. CDR3 DNA: TGTGCCAGCTCTGGGGTCAGCTCCTATAATTCACCCCTCCACTTT. This encodes CASSGVSSYNSPLHF.

This clonotype was seen ten or more times. The gene calls are TRBV5-6 and TRBJ2-1; D not certain. With 5 bases removed from V and 7 bases from J, the gap between germline ends came to 13 bases. The germline gives CDR1 SGHDT, CDR2 YYEEEE. The CDR3 is 13 residues long. CDR3 nucleotide sequence: TGTGCCAGCAGAAGTATGGACCGGAATGAGCAGTTCTTC. As protein: CASRSMDRNEQFF.

This clonotype appeared many times. The rearrangement joins TRBV7-9 to TRBJ2-1, with a weak D call TRBD1 (6 bases). CDR1 and CDR2 from the germline V gene are SEHNR and FQNEAQ (reference sequence). The CDR3 runs 14 residues. V was pared by 5 bases and J by 7 bases, with 15 bases between. CDR3 region: CASSRMTGLNEQFF. CDR3 nucleotides: TGTGCCAGCAGCCGTATGACAGGCCTTAATGAGCAGTTCTTC.